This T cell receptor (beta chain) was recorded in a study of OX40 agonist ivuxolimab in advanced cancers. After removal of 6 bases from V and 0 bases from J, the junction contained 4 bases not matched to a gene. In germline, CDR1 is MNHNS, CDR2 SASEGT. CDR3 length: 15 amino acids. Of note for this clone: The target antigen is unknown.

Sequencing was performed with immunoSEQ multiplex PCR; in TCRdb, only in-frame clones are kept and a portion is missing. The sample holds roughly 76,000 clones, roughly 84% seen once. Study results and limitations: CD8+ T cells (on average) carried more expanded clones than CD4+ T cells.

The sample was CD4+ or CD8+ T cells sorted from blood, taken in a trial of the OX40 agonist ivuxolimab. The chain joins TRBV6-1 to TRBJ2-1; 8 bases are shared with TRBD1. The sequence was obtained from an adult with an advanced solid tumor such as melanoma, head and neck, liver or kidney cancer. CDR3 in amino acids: CASSLGQGSYNEQFF. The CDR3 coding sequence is TGTGCCAGCAGCTTAGGACAGGGCTCCTACAATGAGCAGTTCTTC.